This T cell receptor (beta chain) was captured by sequencing in a study of vaccination and CD4 T cells after COVID-19. Sequence data for DNA of cultured CD4+ T cells were generated by the Oncomine TCR Beta short-read assay. Genomic DNA was drawn out of CD4+ T cells grown in culture. TCRdb redid the calling of the PCR reads with MiXCR, one entry per CDR3 protein. The data hold under 20,000 distinct CDR3 sequences, with around 80% observed a single time. A remark on this clonotype: What it binds is not known.

Trimming stripped 6 bases from V and 1 base from J, with 11 bases between. CDR3 size: 14 residues. Described treatment: approximately 10-day PBMC culture with coronavirus spike peptide pools or control peptides (ViraFEST assay). V and J are TRBV12-3 or TRBV12-4 and TRBJ2-3; D gene ambiguous. This receptor was obtained from a human donor who received a COVID-19 vaccine. The specimen comprised CD4+ T cells from blood, cultured in vitro, sampled after SARS-CoV-2 vaccination. The CDR3 DNA reads TGTGCCAGCAGACACTCTGAACGCACAGATACGCAGTATTTT. This translates into CASRHSERTDTQYF.